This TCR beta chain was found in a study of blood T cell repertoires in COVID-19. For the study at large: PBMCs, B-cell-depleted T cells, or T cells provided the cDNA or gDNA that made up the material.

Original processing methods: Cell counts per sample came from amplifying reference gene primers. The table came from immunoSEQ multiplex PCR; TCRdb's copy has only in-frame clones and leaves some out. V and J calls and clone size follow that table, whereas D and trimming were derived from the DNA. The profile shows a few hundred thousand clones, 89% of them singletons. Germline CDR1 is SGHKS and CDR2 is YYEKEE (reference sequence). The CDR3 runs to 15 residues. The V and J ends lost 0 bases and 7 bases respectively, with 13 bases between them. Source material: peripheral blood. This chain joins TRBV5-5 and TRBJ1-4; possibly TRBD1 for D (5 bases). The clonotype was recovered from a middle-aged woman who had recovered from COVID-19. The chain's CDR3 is CASSLEAGWSEKLFF. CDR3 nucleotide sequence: TGTGCCAGCAGCTTGGAAGCAGGGTGGTCTGAAAAACTGTTTTTT.